This T cell receptor (beta chain) was captured in a study of T cells after yellow fever vaccination. Study summary: Fractions containing few cells were prepared with SMART-Seq v4 Ultra Low Input.

TCRdb re-called the 5' RACE reads with MiXCR, one entry per CDR3 protein. Here the sample spans 500,000 to 700,000 distinct CDR3 sequences, roughly 19% being singletons. CDR3 length: 14 residues. In germline, CDR1 is KGHSH, CDR2 LQKENI. Trimming cost V 3 bases and J 3 bases, with 8 bases left between them. Only a few counts were recorded for this clonotype. The TCR was taken from a man aged 25-40 years who received the YFV17D yellow fever vaccine. The chain recombines TRBV18 with TRBJ1-4; D gene unclear. This material consisted of PBMCs, taken 15 days after the yellow fever booster vaccination. The CDR3: CASSPTQSNEKLFF. For the CDR3, the DNA is TGTGCCAGCTCACCTACCCAGTCTAATGAAAAACTGTTTTTT.